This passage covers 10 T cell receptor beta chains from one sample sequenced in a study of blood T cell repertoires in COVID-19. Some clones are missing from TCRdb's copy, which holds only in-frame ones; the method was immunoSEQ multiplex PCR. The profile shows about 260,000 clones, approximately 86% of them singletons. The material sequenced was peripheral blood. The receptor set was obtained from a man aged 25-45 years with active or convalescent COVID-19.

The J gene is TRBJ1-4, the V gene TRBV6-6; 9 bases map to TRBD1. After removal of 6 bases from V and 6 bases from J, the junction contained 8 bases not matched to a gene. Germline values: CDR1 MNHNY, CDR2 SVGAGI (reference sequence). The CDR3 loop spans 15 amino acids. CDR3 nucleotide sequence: TGTGCCAGCAGAGACTCCGGGACAGGGTATGAAAAACTGTTTTTT. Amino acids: CASRDSGTGYEKLFF.

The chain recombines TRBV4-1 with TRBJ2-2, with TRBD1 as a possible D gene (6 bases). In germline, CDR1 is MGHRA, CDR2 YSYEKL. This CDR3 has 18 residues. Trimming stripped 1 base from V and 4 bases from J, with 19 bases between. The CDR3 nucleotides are TGCGCCAGCAGCCAAGGTCTTACAGGGTCCCAGAGCACCGGGGAGCTGTTTTTT. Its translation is CASSQGLTGSQSTGELFF.

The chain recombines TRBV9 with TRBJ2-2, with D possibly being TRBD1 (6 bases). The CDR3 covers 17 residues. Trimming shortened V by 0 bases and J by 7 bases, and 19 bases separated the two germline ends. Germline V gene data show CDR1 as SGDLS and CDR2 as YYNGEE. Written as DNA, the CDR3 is TGTGCCAGCAGCGTAGAACCCCCAGGGGAGAGTGGCGGGGAGCTGTTTTTT. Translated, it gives CASSVEPPGESGGELFF.

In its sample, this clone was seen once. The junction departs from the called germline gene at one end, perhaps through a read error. CDR3 sequence: CASSISGGYGYTF. The CDR3 DNA reads TGTGCCAGCAGTATATCCGGGGGCTATGGCTACACCTTC. V and J are TRBV27 and TRBJ1-2; D may be TRBD1 (5 bases). The germline V gene has CDR1 MNHEY and CDR2 SMNVEV (reference sequence). The CDR3 is made up of 13 amino acids.

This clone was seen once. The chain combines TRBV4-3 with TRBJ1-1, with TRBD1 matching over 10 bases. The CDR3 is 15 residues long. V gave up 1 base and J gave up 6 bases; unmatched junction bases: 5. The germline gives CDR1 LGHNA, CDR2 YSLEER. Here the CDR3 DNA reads TGCGCCAGCAGCCAAGGGACAGGGGGAATCTCTGAAGCTTTCTTT. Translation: CASSQGTGGISEAFF.

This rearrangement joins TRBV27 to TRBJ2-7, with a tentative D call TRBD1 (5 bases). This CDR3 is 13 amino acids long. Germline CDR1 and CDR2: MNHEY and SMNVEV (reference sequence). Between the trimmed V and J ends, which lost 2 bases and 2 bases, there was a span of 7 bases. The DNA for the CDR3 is TGTGCCAGCAGTTTAGACAGCACCTACGAGCAGTACTTC. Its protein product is CASSLDSTYEQYF.

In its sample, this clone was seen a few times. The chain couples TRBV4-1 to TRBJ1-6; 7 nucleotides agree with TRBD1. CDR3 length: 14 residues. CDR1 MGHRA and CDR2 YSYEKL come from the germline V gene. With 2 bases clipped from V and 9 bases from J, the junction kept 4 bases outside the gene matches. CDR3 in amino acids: CASSQPTGFSPLHF. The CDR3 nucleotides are TGCGCCAGCAGCCAACCGACAGGGTTTTCACCCCTCCACTTT.

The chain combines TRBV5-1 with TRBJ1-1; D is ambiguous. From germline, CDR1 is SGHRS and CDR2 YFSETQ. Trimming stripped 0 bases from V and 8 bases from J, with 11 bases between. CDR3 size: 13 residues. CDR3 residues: CASSLARNSEAFF. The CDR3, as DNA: TGCGCCAGCAGCTTGGCCAGGAACTCGGAAGCTTTCTTT.

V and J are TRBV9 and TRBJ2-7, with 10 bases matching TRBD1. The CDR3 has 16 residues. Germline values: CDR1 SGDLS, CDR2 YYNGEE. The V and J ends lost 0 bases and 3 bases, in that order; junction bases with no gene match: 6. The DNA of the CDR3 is TGTGCCAGCAGCGTAGCCATCCGGGACAGGGGCTACGAGCAGTACTTC. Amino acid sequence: CASSVAIRDRGYEQYF.

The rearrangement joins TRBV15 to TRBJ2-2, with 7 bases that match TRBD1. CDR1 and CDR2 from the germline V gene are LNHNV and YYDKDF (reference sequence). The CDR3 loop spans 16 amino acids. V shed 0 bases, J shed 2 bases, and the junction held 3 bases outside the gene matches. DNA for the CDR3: TGTGCCACCAGCAGAGAACAGGGGATAAACACCGGGGAGCTGTTTTTT. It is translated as CATSREQGINTGELFF. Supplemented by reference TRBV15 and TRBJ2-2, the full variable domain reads DAMVIQNPRYQVTQFGKPVTLSCSQTLNHNVMYWYQQKSSQAPKLLFHYYDKDFNNEADTPDNFQSRRPNTSFCFLDIRSPGLGDTAMYLCATSREQGINTGELFFGEGSRLTVL.